This TCR beta chain was identified during a study of shared T cell receptors in the human thymus. Looked up from germline, CDR1 is SEHNR and CDR2 is FQNEAQ (reference sequence). The CDR3 has 17 amino acids. V lost 5 bases, J lost 6 bases, and 10 bases stayed unmatched. Data came from immunoSEQ multiplex PCR; TCRdb stores just in-frame clones and leaves some out. The repertoire holds hundreds of thousands of clones, with roughly 86% as singletons. These data also featured in a second study, about human thymus T cells. That work states: Healthy Finnish infants undergoing corrective surgery for congenital heart defects were used as donors. Thymic repertoires of unrelated individuals were reported in related research to overlap highly.

The V gene is TRBV7-9, the J gene TRBJ2-4, with TRBD2 matching 13 bases. The receptor's source is a boy under two years old with a congenital heart defect. Sample: thymocytes. CDR3 bases: TGTGCCAGCAGCGCCACTAGCGGGGGGGCTGGGTCAAACATTCAGTACTTC. Its protein is CASSATSGGAGSNIQYF.